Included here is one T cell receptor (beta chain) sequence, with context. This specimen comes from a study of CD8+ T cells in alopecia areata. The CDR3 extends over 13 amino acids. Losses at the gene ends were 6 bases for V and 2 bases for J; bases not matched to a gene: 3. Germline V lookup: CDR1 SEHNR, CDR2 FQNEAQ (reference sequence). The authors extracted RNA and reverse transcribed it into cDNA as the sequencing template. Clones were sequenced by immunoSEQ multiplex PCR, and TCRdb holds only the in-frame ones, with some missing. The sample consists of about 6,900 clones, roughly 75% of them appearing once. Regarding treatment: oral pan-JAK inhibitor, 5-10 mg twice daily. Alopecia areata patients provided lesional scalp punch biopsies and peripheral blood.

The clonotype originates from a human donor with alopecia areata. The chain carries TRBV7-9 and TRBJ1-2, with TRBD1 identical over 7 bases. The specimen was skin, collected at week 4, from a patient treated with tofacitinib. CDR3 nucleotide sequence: TGTGCCAGCAGGGGGACAGTGAACTATGGCTACACCTTC. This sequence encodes CASRGTVNYGYTF.